The clone carrying this TCR beta chain was counted at least ten times. No antigen is known for it. The iRepertoire nested amplicon-rescue multiplex PCR amplified TCR alpha and beta CDR3s from RNA. TCRdb re-called the multiplex PCR reads through MiXCR, storing one row per CDR3 protein. The repertoire holds some 6,200 distinct CDR3 sequences, with around 30% as singletons. This sample was included in a study of glioma-infiltrating T cells. Study-level findings and limits: Gliomas, especially low-grade, showed above-expected tissue-blood divergence; non-neoplastic patients showed below.

CDR1 and CDR2 from the germline V gene are PRHDT and FYEKMQ (reference sequence). Trimming removed 5 bases at V and 2 bases at J, with 12 bases between. This CDR3 comprises 14 residues. Input material: glioma tissue, nonneoplastic brain tissue, or PBMCs (not recorded which). The V gene is TRBV13, the J gene TRBJ2-5; the D is unclear. The receptor was derived from a human donor with low-grade glioma or glioblastoma, undergoing nonglioma brain surgery, or in good health (not recorded which). The CDR3 reads CASSMLMPQETQYF. CDR3 DNA: TGTGCCAGCAGCATGCTGATGCCGCAAGAGACCCAGTACTTC.